Following are 21 T cell receptor beta chains from one sample sequenced in a study of blood T cells in healthy people across ages. It was with a sample-barcoded 5' primer and a J-beta primer mix that a second PCR of roughly 7 to 12 cycles was run. In TCRdb, the 5' RACE reads were re-called with MiXCR into one record per CDR3 protein. This sample carries around 1,500,000 distinct CDR3 sequences, roughly 27% of them seen once, and the ten largest clones take approximately 7.7%. Sequencing input: blood. These receptors were taken from a woman aged 25 to 39 in good health.

In its sample, this clonotype was seen a few times. V is TRBV7-9 and J is TRBJ1-1, with D possibly TRBD1 on 5 matching bases. Trimming pared 4 bases from V and 8 bases from J, leaving 14 bases between. The CDR3 loop spans 13 amino acids. The germline CDR1 and CDR2 sequences are SEHNR and FQNEAQ (reference sequence). This CDR3 is CASSSRPGGEAFF. The CDR3 region has the DNA TGTGCCAGCAGCTCCCGGCCGGGGGGAGAAGCTTTCTTT.

To note about this clonotype: Being one base from a much bigger clone, this may be a read error. This chain connects TRBV27 to TRBJ2-6; D may be TRBD1 (5 bases). The CDR3 sequence is 14 residues long. Germline values: CDR1 MNHEY, CDR2 SMNVEV (reference sequence). DNA for the CDR3: TGTGCCAGCAGTACGATCTCTGGGGCCAAAGTCCTGACTTTC. It codes for CASSTISGAKVLTF.

This clonotype was counted only a few times. V gene TRBV5-5 combines with J gene TRBJ2-7; 7 bases map to TRBD2. CDR3 length: 14 amino acids. From germline, CDR1 is SGHKS and CDR2 YYEKEE (reference sequence). J lost 0 bases, V lost 5 bases, and 5 bases had no gene match. In DNA form, the CDR3 reads TGTGCCAGCAGGTCGCTAGCGGACTCCTACGAGCAGTACTTC. It specifies CASRSLADSYEQYF.

The table lists this clonotype with many counts. This chain links TRBV12-3 or TRBV12-4 with TRBJ2-5; D gene unclear. Trimming pared 1 base from V and 3 bases from J, leaving 12 bases between. This CDR3 spans 15 amino acids. The CDR3 nucleotides read TGTGCCAGCAGTTTAGAATTTACAGCTAAAGAGACCCAGTACTTC. Protein sequence: CASSLEFTAKETQYF.

In its sample, this clonotype was seen many times. This sequence joins TRBV20-1 and TRBJ2-5; D is undetermined. With 3 bases removed from V and 3 bases from J, the gap between germline ends came to 11 bases. Germline V gene data show CDR1 as DFQATT and CDR2 as SNEGSKA (reference sequence). The CDR3 length is 13 residues. The CDR3 DNA reads as TGCAGTGCTAGTTCCTTGATCGAAGAGACCCAGTACTTC. The encoded protein is CSASSLIEETQYF.

This clonotype was recorded at least ten times. J is TRBJ2-4 and V is TRBV27; D unclear. Germline values: CDR1 MNHEY, CDR2 SMNVEV (reference sequence). Between the trimmed V and J ends, which lost 3 bases and 4 bases, there was a span of 7 bases. The CDR3 runs 13 residues. DNA of the CDR3: TGTGCCAGCAGTTTGGGCCTTAAAAACATTCAGTACTTC. Its protein is CASSLGLKNIQYF.

As for this clonotype: A much more abundant neighbour one base away suggests this may be a read error. The chain combines TRBV27 with TRBJ2-5, with 9 bases matching TRBD1. The tail of the sequence fits TRBJ2-7 better, so the J call may be wrong. The CDR3 extends over 14 amino acids. The germline V gene encodes CDR1 MNHEY and CDR2 SMNVEV (reference sequence). CDR3 DNA: TGTGCCAGCAGTGCCGGGACAGGGCACCACGAGCAGTACTTC. This sequence encodes CASSAGTGHHEQYF.

The chain carries TRBV6-2 or TRBV6-3 and TRBJ2-1; 7 bases match TRBD2. The CDR3 loop spans 17 amino acids. Germline V gives CDR1 MNHEY, CDR2 SVGEGT. V shed 6 bases and J 4 bases; nucleotides not matched to a gene: 15. The CDR3 spells CASSLGGREFLYNEQFF. The CDR3 nucleotides read TGTGCCAGCAGCCTCGGAGGGCGGGAGTTCCTTTACAATGAGCAGTTCTTC.

V is TRBV11-2 and J is TRBJ2-6; D unresolved. CDR1 SGHAT and CDR2 FQNNGV come from the germline V gene. The CDR3 contains 12 residues. Trimming stripped 5 bases from V and 8 bases from J, with 7 bases between. In DNA form, the CDR3 reads TGTGCCAGCAGCCTGCGGTCCAACGTCCTGACTTTC. Its protein product is CASSLRSNVLTF. Full variable domain (rest looked up from reference TRBV11-2 and TRBJ2-6): EAGVAQSPRYKIIEKRQSVAFWCNPISGHATLYWYQQILGQGPKLLIQFQNNGVVDDSQLPKDRFSAERLKGVDSTLKIQPAKLEDSAVYLCASSLRSNVLTFGAGSRLTVL.

The chain combines TRBV7-2 with TRBJ2-1; 12 nucleotides match TRBD2. This CDR3 region has 16 residues. In germline, CDR1 is SGHTA, CDR2 FQGNSA. Unmatched junction bases numbered 6, after V lost 0 bases and J lost 9 bases. CDR3 in amino acids: CASSLAPSGRAAEQFF. The DNA of the CDR3 is TGTGCCAGCAGCTTAGCGCCTAGCGGGAGGGCCGCTGAGCAGTTCTTC.

The chain joins TRBV14 to TRBJ2-1, with D perhaps TRBD1 (6 bases). V lost 1 base to trimming and J lost 13 bases, with 14 bases between them. The CDR3 spans 13 residues. Germline lookup yields CDR1 SGHDN and CDR2 FVKESK. CDR3 in amino acids: CASSQGAFGTQFF. The CDR3 region has the DNA TGTGCCAGCAGCCAAGGGGCTTTTGGGACACAGTTCTTC.

Written as DNA, the CDR3 is TGTGCCAGCAGCGAAAACACCAACCGCGAGCAGTACTTC. Protein: CASSENTNREQYF. The V and J genes are TRBV9 and TRBJ2-7; no clear D gene. V was clipped by 3 bases and J by 6 bases, with 13 bases between them. The CDR3 runs 13 residues. Germline V CDR1 and CDR2: SGDLS, YYNGEE.

This clonotype was counted only a few times. The J gene is TRBJ1-2, the V gene TRBV5-1; tentatively, D is TRBD1 (6 bases). The length of the CDR3 is 14 residues. CDR1 is SGHRS and CDR2 is YFSETQ in the germline V gene. V was pared by 3 bases and J by 4 bases, with 13 bases between. The CDR3 here is CASSSDGQFYGYTF. DNA for the CDR3: TGCGCCAGCAGCTCAGACGGACAGTTCTATGGCTACACCTTC. The full variable domain, rest sourced from reference TRBV5-1 and TRBJ1-2, is KAGVTQTPRYLIKTRGQQVTLSCSPISGHRSVSWYQQTPGQGLQFLFEYFSETQRNKGNFPGRFSGRQFSNSRSEMNVSTLELGDSALYLCASSSDGQFYGYTFGSGTRLTVV.

This clonotype was counted only a few times. This chain links TRBV5-1 with TRBJ2-5; TRBD1 aligns across 7 bases. J lost 1 base, V lost 6 bases, and 6 bases had no gene match. The CDR3 has 14 amino acids. Germline CDR1 SGHRS, CDR2 YFSETQ. The CDR3 sequence: CASNTGQPQETQYF. The CDR3 DNA reads TGCGCCAGCAACACGGGACAGCCCCAAGAGACCCAGTACTTC.

This clonotype has a handful of counts. The V call is TRBV5-6, the J call TRBJ2-7, with 12 bases that match TRBD2. Germline loops: CDR1 SGHDT, CDR2 YYEEEE. The CDR3 runs to 18 residues. Trimming removed 3 bases from V and 3 bases from J; junction bases left unmatched: 13. CDR3 in DNA: TGTGCCAGCAGCTCGAGGACTAGCGGGATCAGCAGGGTCTACGAGCAGTACTTC. Translation gives CASSSRTSGISRVYEQYF. Looking up the rest from reference TRBV5-6 and TRBJ2-7 gives the full variable domain: DAGVTQSPTHLIKTRGQQVTLRCSPKSGHDTVSWYQQALGQGPQFIFQYYEEEERQRGNFPDRFSGHQFPNYSSELNVNALLLGDSALYLCASSSRTSGISRVYEQYFGPGTRLTVT.

This clonotype was seen at least ten times. The gene calls are TRBV5-1 and TRBJ2-7; D tentatively fits TRBD1 or TRBD2 (5 bases each). With 4 bases removed from V and 3 bases from J, the gap between germline ends came to 8 bases. The CDR3 runs to 12 residues. The germline CDR1 and CDR2 sequences are SGHRS and YFSETQ. The CDR3 DNA follows: TGCGCCAGCAGCGGGGACCTCTACGAGCAGTACTTC. As protein: CASSGDLYEQYF. The variable domain in full, completed from reference TRBV5-1 and TRBJ2-7, reads KAGVTQTPRYLIKTRGQQVTLSCSPISGHRSVSWYQQTPGQGLQFLFEYFSETQRNKGNFPGRFSGRQFSNSRSEMNVSTLELGDSALYLCASSGDLYEQYFGPGTRLTVT.

This clonotype was counted many times. V gene TRBV29-1 combines with J gene TRBJ2-3; the match to TRBD2 covers 8 bases. Germline assignment: CDR1 SQVTM and CDR2 ANQGSEA. Trimming took 3 bases from V and 3 from J; bases not matched to a gene: 5. This CDR3 region has 14 residues. CDR3 amino acids: CSVEGGRSTDTQYF. DNA for the CDR3: TGCAGCGTTGAGGGCGGGAGGTCGACAGATACGCAGTATTTT.

This CDR3 reads CASSYYKTGPGANVLTF. The CDR3 DNA reads TGTGCCAGCAGTTACTATAAGACAGGGCCTGGGGCCAACGTCCTGACTTTC. The rearrangement links TRBV6-5 to TRBJ2-6, with 7 positions matching TRBD1. Germline V lookup: CDR1 MNHEY, CDR2 SVGAGI. The CDR3 has 17 amino acids. Trimming took 1 base from V and 2 from J; bases not matched to a gene: 5.

This clonotype was observed a few times. The V call is TRBV24-1, the J call TRBJ2-1; 11 nucleotides agree with TRBD1. Trimming took 6 bases from V and 5 from J; bases not matched to a gene: 5. From germline, CDR1 is KGHDR and CDR2 SFDVKD. There are 15 residues in the CDR3. Here the CDR3 reads CATSIPGQGDNEQFF. The CDR3 nucleotides read TGTGCCACCAGTATTCCGGGACAGGGGGACAATGAGCAGTTCTTC.

Regarding this clonotype: One base away lies a much larger clone, so this may be a sequencing read error. This chain uses TRBV28 with TRBJ1-1, with no clear D. Deletions cut 2 bases from V and 3 bases from J, with 4 bases between. CDR1 is MDHEN and CDR2 is SYDVKM in the germline V gene. This CDR3 spans 12 amino acids. The CDR3 region has the DNA TGTGCCAGCAGTTTACAGTACACTGAAGCTTTCTTT. Amino acid sequence: CASSLQYTEAFF.

The J gene is TRBJ2-5, the V gene TRBV5-1, with D possibly being TRBD2 (5 bases). Trimming removed 5 bases from V and 3 bases from J, with 14 bases in between. The CDR3 runs 14 residues. The germline CDR1 and CDR2 sequences are SGHRS and YFSETQ. In nucleotides, the CDR3 is TGCGCCAGCAGAACGGGGATCTCGGAAGAGACCCAGTACTTC. This codes for CASRTGISEETQYF.